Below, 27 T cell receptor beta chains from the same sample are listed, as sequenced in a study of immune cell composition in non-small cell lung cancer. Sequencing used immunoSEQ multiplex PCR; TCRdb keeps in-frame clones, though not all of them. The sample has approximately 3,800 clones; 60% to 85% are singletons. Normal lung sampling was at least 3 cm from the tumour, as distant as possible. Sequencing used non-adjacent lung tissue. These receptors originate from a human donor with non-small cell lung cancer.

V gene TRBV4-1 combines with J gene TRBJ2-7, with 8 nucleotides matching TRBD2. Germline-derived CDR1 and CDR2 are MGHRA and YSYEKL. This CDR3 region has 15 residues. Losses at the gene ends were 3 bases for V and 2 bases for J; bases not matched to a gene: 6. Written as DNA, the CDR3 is TGCGCCAGCAGCCACCTACCCGGGGGGGCCTACGAGCAGTACTTC. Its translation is CASSHLPGGAYEQYF.

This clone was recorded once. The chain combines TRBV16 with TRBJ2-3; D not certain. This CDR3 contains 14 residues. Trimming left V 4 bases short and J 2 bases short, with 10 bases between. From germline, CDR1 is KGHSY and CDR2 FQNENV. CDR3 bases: TGTGCCAGCAGCCTTAGCCCGAACACAGATACGCAGTATTTT. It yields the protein CASSLSPNTDTQYF.

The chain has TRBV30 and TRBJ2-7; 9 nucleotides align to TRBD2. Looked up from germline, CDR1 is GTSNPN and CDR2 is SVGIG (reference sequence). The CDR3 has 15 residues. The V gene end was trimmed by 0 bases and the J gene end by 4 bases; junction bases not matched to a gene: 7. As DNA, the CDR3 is TGTGCCTGGAGTGTCAGGCTAGCGGGACTTTACGAGCAGTACTTC. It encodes CAWSVRLAGLYEQYF. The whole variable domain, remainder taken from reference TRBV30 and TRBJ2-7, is SQTIHQWPATLVQPVGSPLSLECTVEGTSNPNLYWYRQAAGRGLQLLFYSVGIGQISSEVPQNLSASRPQDRQFILSSKKLLLSDSGFYLCAWSVRLAGLYEQYFGPGTRLTVT.

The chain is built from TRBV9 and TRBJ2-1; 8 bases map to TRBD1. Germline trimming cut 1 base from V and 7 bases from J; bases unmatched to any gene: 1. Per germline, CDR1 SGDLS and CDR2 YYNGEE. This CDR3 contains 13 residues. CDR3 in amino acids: CASSVQGANEQFF. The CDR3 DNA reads TGTGCCAGCAGCGTACAGGGGGCGAATGAGCAGTTCTTC. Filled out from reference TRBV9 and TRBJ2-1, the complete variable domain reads DSGVTQTPKHLITATGQRVTLRCSPRSGDLSVYWYQQSLDQGLQFLIQYYNGEERAKGNILERFSAQQFPDLHSELNLSSLELGDSALYFCASSVQGANEQFFGPGTRLTVL.

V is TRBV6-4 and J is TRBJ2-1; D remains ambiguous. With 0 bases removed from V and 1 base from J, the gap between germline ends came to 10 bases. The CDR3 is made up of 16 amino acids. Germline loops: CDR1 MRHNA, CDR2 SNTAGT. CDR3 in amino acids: CASSDSNKGSYNEQFF. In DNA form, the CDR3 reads TGTGCCAGCAGTGACTCGAATAAGGGTTCCTACAATGAGCAGTTCTTC.

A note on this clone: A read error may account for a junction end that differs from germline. CDR3 in DNA: TGTGCCAGCAGCTTGGCGGGCGTTTCCTACGAGCAGTACTTC. Its translation: CASSLAGVSYEQYF. V and J are TRBV5-3 and TRBJ2-7; D possibly corresponds to TRBD2 (5 bases). TRBV5-3 qualifies as an ORF whose function is uncertain. This CDR3 contains 14 residues.

The CDR3 nucleotides read TGTGCCAGCAGCCCCACTGGGGTGGCTAGCAGCACAGATACGCAGTATTTT. Its translation is CASSPTGVASSTDTQYF. This chain links TRBV11-2 with TRBJ2-3; D is perhaps TRBD2 (5 bases). The V gene's germline CDR1 is SGHAT and CDR2 FQNNGV. The CDR3 has 17 residues. V was cut by 5 bases and J by 0 bases, with 18 bases left in between.

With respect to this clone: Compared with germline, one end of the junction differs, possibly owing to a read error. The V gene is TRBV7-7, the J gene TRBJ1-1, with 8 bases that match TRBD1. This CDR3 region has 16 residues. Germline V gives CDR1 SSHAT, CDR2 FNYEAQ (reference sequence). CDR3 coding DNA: TGTGCTAGCAGCTTAAAAATGCACAGGGGGAGTACTGAAGCTTTCTTT. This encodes CASSLKMHRGSTEAFF.

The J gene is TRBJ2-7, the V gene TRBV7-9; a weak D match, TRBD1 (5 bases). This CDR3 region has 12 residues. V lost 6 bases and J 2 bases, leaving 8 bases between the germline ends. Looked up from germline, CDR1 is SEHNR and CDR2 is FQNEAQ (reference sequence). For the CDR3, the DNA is TGTGCCAGCAGAGAGGACACCTACGAGCAGTACTTC. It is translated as CASREDTYEQYF.

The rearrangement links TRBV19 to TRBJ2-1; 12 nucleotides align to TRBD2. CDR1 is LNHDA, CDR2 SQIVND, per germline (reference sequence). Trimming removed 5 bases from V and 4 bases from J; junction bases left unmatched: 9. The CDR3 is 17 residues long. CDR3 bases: TGTGCCAGTAGTGCCCGGACTAGCGGGAAAGCGTACAATGAGCAGTTCTTC. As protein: CASSARTSGKAYNEQFF.

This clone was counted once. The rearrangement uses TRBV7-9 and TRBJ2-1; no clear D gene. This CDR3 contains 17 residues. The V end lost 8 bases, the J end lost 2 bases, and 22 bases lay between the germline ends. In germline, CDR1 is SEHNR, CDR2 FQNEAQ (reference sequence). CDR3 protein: CASGLPLWTKPYNEQFF. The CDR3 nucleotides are TGTGCCAGCGGCCTCCCTCTTTGGACCAAACCCTACAATGAGCAGTTCTTC. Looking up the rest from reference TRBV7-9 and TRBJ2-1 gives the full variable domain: DTGVSQNPRHKITKRGQNVTFRCDPISEHNRLYWYRQTLGQGPEFLTYFQNEAQLEKSRLLSDRFSAERPKGSFSTLEIQRTEQGDSAMYLCASGLPLWTKPYNEQFFGPGTRLTVL.

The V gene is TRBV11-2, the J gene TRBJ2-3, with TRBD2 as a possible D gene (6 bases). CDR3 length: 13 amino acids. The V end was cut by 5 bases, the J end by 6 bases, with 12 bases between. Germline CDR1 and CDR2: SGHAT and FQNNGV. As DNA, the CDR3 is TGTGCCAGCAGCCCTAGACTAGTCGATACGCAGTATTTT. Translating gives CASSPRLVDTQYF.

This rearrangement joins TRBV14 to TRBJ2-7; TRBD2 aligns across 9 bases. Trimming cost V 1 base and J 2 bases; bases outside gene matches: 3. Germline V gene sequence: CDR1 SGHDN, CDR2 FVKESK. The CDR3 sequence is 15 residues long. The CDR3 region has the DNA TGTGCCAGCAGCCAAGCTCTAGCGGGAACCTACGAGCAGTACTTC. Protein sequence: CASSQALAGTYEQYF. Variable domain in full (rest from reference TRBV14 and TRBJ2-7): EAGVTQFPSHSVIEKGQTVTLRCDPISGHDNLYWYRRVMGKEIKFLLHFVKESKQDESGMPNNRFLAERTGGTYSTLKVQPAELEDSGVYFCASSQALAGTYEQYFGPGTRLTVT.

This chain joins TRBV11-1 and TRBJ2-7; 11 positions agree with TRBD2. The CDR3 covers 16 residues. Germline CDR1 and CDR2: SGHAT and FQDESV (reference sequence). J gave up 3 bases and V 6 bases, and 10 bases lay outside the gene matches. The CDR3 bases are TGTGCCAGCAGGCCTCTAGCGGGAGGTACCTTCTACGAGCAGTACTTC. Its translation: CASRPLAGGTFYEQYF.

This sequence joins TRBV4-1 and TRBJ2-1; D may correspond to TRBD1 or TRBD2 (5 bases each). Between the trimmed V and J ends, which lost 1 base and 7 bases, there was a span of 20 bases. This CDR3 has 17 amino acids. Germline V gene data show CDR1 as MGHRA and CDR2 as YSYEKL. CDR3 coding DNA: TGCGCCAGCAGCCAAGTGATACCGGGACCTCTCCGGAATGAGCAGTTCTTC. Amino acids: CASSQVIPGPLRNEQFF.

The CDR3 protein is CASSQGSQASSSYNSPLHF. The DNA for the CDR3 is TGTGCCAGCAGCCAAGGAAGCCAGGCCTCAAGCTCCTATAATTCACCCCTCCACTTT. This chain uses TRBV4-2 with TRBJ1-6, with unresolved D. From germline, CDR1 is LGHNA and CDR2 YNFKEQ. This CDR3 is 19 amino acids long. V shed 1 base and J shed 0 bases, with 16 bases lying between them.

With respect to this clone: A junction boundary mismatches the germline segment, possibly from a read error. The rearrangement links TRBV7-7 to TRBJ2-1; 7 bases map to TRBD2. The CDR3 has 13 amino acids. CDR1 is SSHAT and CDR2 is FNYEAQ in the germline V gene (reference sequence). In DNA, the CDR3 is TGTGCTAGCAGCTTAGGACTAGACAATGAGCAGTTCTTC. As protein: CASSLGLDNEQFF. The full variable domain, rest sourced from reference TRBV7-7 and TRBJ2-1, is GAGVSQSPRYKVTKRGQDVTLRCDPISSHATLYWYQQALGQGPEFLTYFNYEAQPDKSGLPSDRFSAERPEGSISTLTIQRTEQRDSAMYRCASSLGLDNEQFFGPGTRLTVL.

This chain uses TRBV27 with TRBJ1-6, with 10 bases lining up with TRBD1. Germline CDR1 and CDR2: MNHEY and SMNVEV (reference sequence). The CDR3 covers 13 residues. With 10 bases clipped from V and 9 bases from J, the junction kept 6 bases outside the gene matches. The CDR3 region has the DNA TGTGCCACCTCTGGGGACAGGGGTTCACCCCTCCACTTT. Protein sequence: CATSGDRGSPLHF.

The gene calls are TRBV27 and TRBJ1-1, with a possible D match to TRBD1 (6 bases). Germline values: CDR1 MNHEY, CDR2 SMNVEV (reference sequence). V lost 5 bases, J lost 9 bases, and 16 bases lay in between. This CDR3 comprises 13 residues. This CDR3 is CASSPRQVAKAFF. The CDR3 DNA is TGTGCCAGCAGTCCTAGACAGGTTGCCAAAGCTTTCTTT.

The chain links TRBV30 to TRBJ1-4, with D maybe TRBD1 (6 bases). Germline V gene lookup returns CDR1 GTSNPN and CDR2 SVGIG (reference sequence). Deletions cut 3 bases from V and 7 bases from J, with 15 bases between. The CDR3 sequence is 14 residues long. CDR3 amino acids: CAWRPTGWGEKLFF. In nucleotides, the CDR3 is TGTGCCTGGAGGCCAACAGGGTGGGGTGAAAAACTGTTTTTT. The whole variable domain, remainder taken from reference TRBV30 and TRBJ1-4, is SQTIHQWPATLVQPVGSPLSLECTVEGTSNPNLYWYRQAAGRGLQLLFYSVGIGQISSEVPQNLSASRPQDRQFILSSKKLLLSDSGFYLCAWRPTGWGEKLFFGSGTQLSVL.

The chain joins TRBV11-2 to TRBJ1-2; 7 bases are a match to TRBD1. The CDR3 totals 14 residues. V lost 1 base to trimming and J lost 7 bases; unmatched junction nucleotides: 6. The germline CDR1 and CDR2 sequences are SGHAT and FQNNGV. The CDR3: CASSLGGGSGGYTF. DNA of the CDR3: TGTGCCAGCAGCTTAGGAGGGGGCTCTGGTGGCTACACCTTC.

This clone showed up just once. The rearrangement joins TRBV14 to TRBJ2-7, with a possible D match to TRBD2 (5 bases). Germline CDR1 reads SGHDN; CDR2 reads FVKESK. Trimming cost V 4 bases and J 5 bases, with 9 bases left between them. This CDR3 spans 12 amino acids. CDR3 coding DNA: TGTGCCAGCAGCCCCCCCGGGAACGAGCAGTACTTC. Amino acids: CASSPPGNEQYF.

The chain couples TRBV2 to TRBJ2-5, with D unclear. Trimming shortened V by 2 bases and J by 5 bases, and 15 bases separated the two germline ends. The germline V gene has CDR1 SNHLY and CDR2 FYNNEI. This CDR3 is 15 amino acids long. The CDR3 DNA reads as TGTGCCAGCAGTGAAAATGGTCTTGTCGGGGAGACCCAGTACTTC. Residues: CASSENGLVGETQYF.

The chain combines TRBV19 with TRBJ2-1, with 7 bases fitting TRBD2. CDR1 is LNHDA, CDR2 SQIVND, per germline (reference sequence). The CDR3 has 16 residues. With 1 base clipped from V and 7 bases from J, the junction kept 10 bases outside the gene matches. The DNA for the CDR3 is TGTGCCAGTAGTATAGGGGGGACTACTCTTGGGAATGAGCAGTTCTTC. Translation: CASSIGGTTLGNEQFF.

The CDR3 loop is CASSLQGQSEEKLFF. The CDR3 nucleotides are TGCGCCAGCAGCCTACAGGGACAGTCGGAAGAAAAACTGTTTTTT. This chain joins TRBV5-1 and TRBJ1-4; 7 bases are a match to TRBD1. Germline loops: CDR1 SGHRS, CDR2 YFSETQ. V dropped 4 bases and J dropped 8; count of bases not matched to a gene: 11. CDR3 length: 15 residues.

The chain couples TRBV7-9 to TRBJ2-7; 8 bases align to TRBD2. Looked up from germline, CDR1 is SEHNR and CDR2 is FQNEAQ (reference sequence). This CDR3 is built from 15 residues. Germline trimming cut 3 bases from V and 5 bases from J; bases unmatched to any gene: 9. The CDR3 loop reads CASSFGSGAIHEQYF. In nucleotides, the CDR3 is TGTGCCAGCAGCTTCGGTAGCGGGGCTATCCACGAGCAGTACTTC. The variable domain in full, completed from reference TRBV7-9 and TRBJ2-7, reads DTGVSQNPRHKITKRGQNVTFRCDPISEHNRLYWYRQTLGQGPEFLTYFQNEAQLEKSRLLSDRFSAERPKGSFSTLEIQRTEQGDSAMYLCASSFGSGAIHEQYFGPGTRLTVT.

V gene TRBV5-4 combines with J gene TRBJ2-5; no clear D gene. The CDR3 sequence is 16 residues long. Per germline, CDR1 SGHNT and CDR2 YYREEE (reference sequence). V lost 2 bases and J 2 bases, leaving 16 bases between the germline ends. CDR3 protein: CASSFRAGPLQETQYF. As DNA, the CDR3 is TGTGCCAGCAGCTTTAGAGCAGGCCCCCTTCAAGAGACCCAGTACTTC. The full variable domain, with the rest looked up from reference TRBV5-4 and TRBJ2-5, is ETGVTQSPTHLIKTRGQQVTLRCSSQSGHNTVSWYQQALGQGPQFIFQYYREEENGRGNFPPRFSGLQFPNYSSELNVNALELDDSALYLCASSFRAGPLQETQYFGPGTRLLVL.